The text below deals with one T cell receptor (beta chain). Its target antigen remains unknown. Base qualities are not provided; no much larger clone lies one nucleotide away. The immunoSEQ Assay, a bias-controlled multiplex PCR, was used to amplify TCRbeta CDR3 regions from genomic DNA. The study's own analysis went as follows. Nucleated cell counts per sample were estimated from amplification of reference gene primers within the assay. To quantify the absolute abundance of each unique TCRbeta CDR3 rearrangement, sequence reads were collapsed and filtered. For each sample, productive Simpson clonality was calculated as the square root of Simpson's diversity index over productive rearrangements. Entries here come from immuneACCESS through TCRdb and include only in-frame sequences with V and J called. Some clones fail to appear in such tables; in the studies checked, an unresolved V gene covers under half of the shortfall, and the cause of the remainder is unknown. V, J and clone size were drawn from that table, and D and trimming were deduced from the DNA. This sample gives about 270,000 clones in total; more than 80% of them show up just once. The biggest ten clones account for 4.1% of the sample.

The germline ends are 5 bases apart after V is trimmed by 3 bases and J by 0 bases. The CDR1 and CDR2 encoded by the germline V gene are MDHEN and SYDVKM. The CDR3 contains 13 residues, cysteine and phenylalanine counted. Only CDR3 DNA remains: 39 bases, in frame from the first base. Participants in the prospective study were aged 18 to 89 years, lived in some 24 United States geographic areas, and enrolled through a virtual design. To assign participants to cohorts, the prospective study relied on clinical history that participants themselves reported in a screening survey and a study questionnaire. Mobile phlebotomists in the prospective study collected whole blood, serum and a nasopharyngeal or oropharyngeal swab from every participant. Participants in the prospective study had the option to provide additional blood draws and questionnaires over a roughly two-month period. Before DNA extraction, prospective study blood samples were shipped either frozen or at room temperature.

This sample was included in a study of blood T cell repertoires in COVID-19 (dated by TCRdb to 2019 to 2021). Concerning the study at large: Samples from collaborators originated in the United States, Italy and Spain and spanned both the acute and convalescent phases of COVID-19. The prospective study material was composed of cDNA or gDNA derived from T cells, B-cell-depleted T cells, or PBMCs. Subjects who had been exposed to COVID-19, were actively infected with it, or had recovered from it provided the deeply sampled blood TCRbeta repertoires that made up the dataset. The repertoires were released in a freely available public database meant as a resource for research on the immune response to SARS-CoV-2. The samples were drawn from two sources: the first 160 participants of the ongoing ImmuneRACE study, and 1,200 or so subjects contributed by 6 global collaborators. Nearly every sample came with metadata listing a de-identified subject ID, COVID-19 status, age in years and sex. Where available, HLA class I and class II types were obtained from metadata supplied by the sample provider rather than from assay-based typing. The paper as a whole reports these results and caveats: Clinical and demographic metadata were provided uncurated, with the amount varying by source and participant.

The chain links TRBV28 with TRBJ1-1; the D gene remains uncertain. The sequence derives from a woman in her thirties with acute COVID-19. The specimen was PBMCs or T cells enriched from blood (not recorded which). The CDR3 protein is CASSLRMNTEAFF. The DNA is TGTGCCAGCAGTTTGCGTATGAACACTGAAGCTTTCTTT.